The present TCR beta chain was sequenced within a study of blood T cell repertoires in COVID-19. Study-level information: PBMCs, B-cell-depleted T cells, or T cells provided the cDNA or gDNA that made up the material.

Repertoires were generated with immunoSEQ multiplex PCR, while TCRdb's copy carries only in-frame clones and drops some. The top ten clones hold 3% to 3.5% of a sample with 20,000 or so clones, 88% of them seen once. CDR3 length: 14 residues. Trimming took 0 bases from V and 6 from J, leaving 12 bases between them. Germline V gene data show CDR1 as MGHRA and CDR2 as YSYEKL. The gene calls are TRBV4-1 and TRBJ2-7, with D maybe TRBD2 (5 bases). This TCR was sampled from a human donor in a cohort sampled during active COVID-19. The sequenced sample consisted of peripheral blood. For the CDR3, the DNA is TGCGCCAGCAGCCAAGAAAGGGCTAGCCGCGAGCAGTACTTC. Translation: CASSQERASREQYF.